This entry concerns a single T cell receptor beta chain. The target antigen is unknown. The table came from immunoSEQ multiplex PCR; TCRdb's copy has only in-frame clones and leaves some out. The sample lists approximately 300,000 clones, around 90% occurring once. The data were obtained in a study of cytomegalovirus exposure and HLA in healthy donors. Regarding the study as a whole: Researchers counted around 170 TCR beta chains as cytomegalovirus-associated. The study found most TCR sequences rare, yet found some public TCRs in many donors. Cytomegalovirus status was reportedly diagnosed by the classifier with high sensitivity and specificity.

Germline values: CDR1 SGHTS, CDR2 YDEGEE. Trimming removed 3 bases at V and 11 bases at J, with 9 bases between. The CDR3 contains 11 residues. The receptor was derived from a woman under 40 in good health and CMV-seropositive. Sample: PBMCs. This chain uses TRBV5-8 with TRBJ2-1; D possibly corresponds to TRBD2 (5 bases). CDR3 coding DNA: TGTGCCAGCAGCTGGAGCGGAAAGCAGTTCTTC. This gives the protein CASSWSGKQFF.